The 4 T cell receptor beta chains given below trace back to one sample, sequenced in a study of Graves' ophthalmopathy and Graves' hyperthyroidism. Scientists amplified the TCR beta CDR3 regions from RNA transcripts. RT-PCR was first run with HTBI primers, then multiplex PCR in a second round. A single record per CDR3 protein comes from TCRdb applying MiXCR to the multiplex PCR reads. The data contain a few hundred thousand distinct CDR3 sequences, roughly 17% of them seen just once; the ten biggest clones take up 2.4%. What was sequenced was peripheral blood. The receptor source for this set is an adult woman with stable Graves' hyperthyroidism.

This clonotype has a count of ten or more. The V and J genes are TRBV15 and TRBJ1-5, with D perhaps TRBD1 (5 bases). CDR1 and CDR2 (germline): LNHNV, YYDKDF (reference sequence). V was shortened by 1 base and J by 4 bases, with 8 bases between the two germline ends. The CDR3 length is 14 residues. As DNA, the CDR3 is TGTGCCACCAGCAGAGGAGGGGCGAATCAGCCCCAGCATTTT. The encoded protein is CATSRGGANQPQHF.

The J gene is TRBJ2-1, the V gene TRBV6-2 or TRBV6-3; D is perhaps TRBD2 (6 bases). The germline CDR1 and CDR2 sequences are MNHEY and SVGEGT. V gave up 8 bases and J gave up 0 bases, with 20 bases separating them. The CDR3 runs to 17 residues. This CDR3 is CASSYGGIPSSYNEQFF. The CDR3 DNA reads TGTGCCAGCTCCTACGGAGGGATTCCTAGCTCCTACAATGAGCAGTTCTTC.

This clonotype was recorded only once. The chain has TRBV7-3 and TRBJ1-1, with a weak D call TRBD1 (5 bases). V was pared by 5 bases and J by 3 bases, with 16 bases between. Germline V lookup: CDR1 SGHTA, CDR2 FQGTGA. The CDR3 has 15 amino acids. The chain's CDR3 is CASSRAGQGYTEAFF. CDR3 coding DNA: TGTGCCAGCAGCCGGGCCGGCCAGGGTTACACTGAAGCTTTCTTT.

Many counts were recorded for this clonotype. The CDR3 DNA reads as TGTGCCAGCAGTTTGAGACTAGGGGGATATCAGCCCCAGCATTTT. This encodes CASSLRLGGYQPQHF. The chain uses TRBV28 and TRBJ1-5, with TRBD1 as a possible D gene (6 bases). The germline gives CDR1 MDHEN, CDR2 SYDVKM. The CDR3 sequence is 15 residues long. Trimming shortened V by 3 bases and J by 5 bases, and 14 bases separated the two germline ends.